The 7 T cell receptor beta chains below come from one sample, sequenced in a study of OX40 agonist ivuxolimab in advanced cancers. TCRdb's copy holds only in-frame clones and misses some; the assay was immunoSEQ multiplex PCR. The profile shows just over 50,000 clones, 84% of them singletons. This material consisted of CD4+ or CD8+ T cells sorted from blood, taken in a trial of the OX40 agonist ivuxolimab. Source of these receptors: an adult with an advanced solid tumor such as melanoma, head and neck, liver or kidney cancer.

In nucleotides, the CDR3 is TGTGCCAGCAGCCGGGACACCGGGGGCTACACCTTC. Its protein product is CASSRDTGGYTF. The chain employs TRBV5-4 and TRBJ1-2, with a possible D match to TRBD1 (6 bases). Germline V gene data show CDR1 as SGHNT and CDR2 as YYREEE (reference sequence). This CDR3 comprises 12 residues. With 4 bases removed from V and 8 bases from J, the gap between germline ends came to 12 bases.

The chain is built from TRBV19 and TRBJ1-6; the match to TRBD1 covers 8 bases. Germline trimming cut 5 bases from V and 7 bases from J; bases unmatched to any gene: 4. CDR3 length: 14 residues. The germline CDR1 and CDR2 sequences are LNHDA and SQIVND (reference sequence). CDR3 bases: TGTGCCAGTAGTCTACAGGGGGGGAATTCACCCCTCCACTTT. Translated: CASSLQGGNSPLHF.

The chain combines TRBV4-1 with TRBJ1-4; 8 nucleotides align to TRBD1. The CDR3 has 14 residues. Germline lookup yields CDR1 MGHRA and CDR2 YSYEKL. V trimming: 4 bases; J trimming: 7 bases; junction bases outside the gene matches: 5. CDR3 DNA: TGCGCCAGCAGCCGCGGACAGGGTACTGAAAAACTGTTTTTT. It specifies CASSRGQGTEKLFF.

This clone was recorded a few times. The chain employs TRBV5-4 and TRBJ2-5; TRBD2 matches 9 bases. The ends lost 3 bases at V and 2 bases at J; junction bases unmatched: 5. CDR3 length equals 15 residues. Per germline, CDR1 SGHNT and CDR2 YYREEE (reference sequence). In nucleotides, the CDR3 is TGTGCCAGCAGCTCGACTAGCGGAGAACAAGAGACCCAGTACTTC. This translates into CASSSTSGEQETQYF.

There are a few counts of this clone. This chain links TRBV6-1 with TRBJ1-5, with 12 bases matching TRBD1. CDR3 length: 18 amino acids. CDR1 MNHNS and CDR2 SASEGT come from the germline V gene. The J segment lost 2 bases and the V segment lost 3 bases, leaving 8 bases of the junction unmatched. CDR3 residues: CASSDGGQGAQGNQPQHF. As DNA, the CDR3 is TGTGCCAGCAGTGACGGGGGACAGGGGGCACAGGGCAATCAGCCCCAGCATTTT.

This clone was seen more than once but under ten times. The chain uses TRBV29-1 and TRBJ2-7; possible D gene TRBD1, 6 bases. The CDR3 totals 14 residues. Germline V gene sequence: CDR1 SQVTM, CDR2 ANQGSEA. With 4 bases removed from V and 2 bases from J, the gap between germline ends came to 15 bases. The CDR3 reads CSVVGQGITYEQYF. For the CDR3, the DNA is TGCAGCGTTGTGGGTCAGGGGATAACCTACGAGCAGTACTTC.

The chain is built from TRBV10-3 and TRBJ2-7; 12 bases are shared with TRBD1. In germline, CDR1 is ENHRY, CDR2 SYGVKD. The V segment lost 9 bases and the J segment 3 bases; nucleotides outside the gene matches: 3. The CDR3 contains 13 residues. CDR3 loop: CAIGTGGVYEQYF. CDR3 in DNA: TGTGCCATAGGGACAGGGGGCGTCTACGAGCAGTACTTC.